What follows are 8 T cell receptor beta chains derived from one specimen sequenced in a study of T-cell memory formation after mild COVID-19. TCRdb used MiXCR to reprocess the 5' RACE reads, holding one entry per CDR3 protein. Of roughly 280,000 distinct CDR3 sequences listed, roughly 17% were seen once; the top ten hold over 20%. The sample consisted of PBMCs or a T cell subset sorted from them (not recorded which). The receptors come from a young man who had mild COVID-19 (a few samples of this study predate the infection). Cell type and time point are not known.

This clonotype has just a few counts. CDR3 sequence reads: CASSPTARDSPLHF. In DNA form, the CDR3 reads TGTGCCAGCTCGCCGACGGCTCGCGATTCACCCCTCCACTTT. The rearrangement uses TRBV18 and TRBJ1-6; D is unclear. V was shortened by 6 bases and J by 8 bases, with 14 bases between the two germline ends. Germline values: CDR1 KGHSH, CDR2 LQKENI. The CDR3 has 14 residues. Full variable domain (remainder filled in from reference TRBV18 and TRBJ1-6): NAGVMQNPRHLVRRRGQEARLRCSPMKGHSHVYWYRQLPEEGLKFMVYLQKENIIDESGMPKERFSAEFPKEGPSILRIQQVVRGDSAAYFCASSPTARDSPLHFGNGTRLTVT.

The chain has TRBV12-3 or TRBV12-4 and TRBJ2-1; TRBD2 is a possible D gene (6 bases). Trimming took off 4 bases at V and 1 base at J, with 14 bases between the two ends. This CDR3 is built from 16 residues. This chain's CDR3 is CASSSGDGLSYNEQFF. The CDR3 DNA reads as TGTGCCAGCAGTTCGGGAGACGGGTTGTCCTACAATGAGCAGTTCTTC.

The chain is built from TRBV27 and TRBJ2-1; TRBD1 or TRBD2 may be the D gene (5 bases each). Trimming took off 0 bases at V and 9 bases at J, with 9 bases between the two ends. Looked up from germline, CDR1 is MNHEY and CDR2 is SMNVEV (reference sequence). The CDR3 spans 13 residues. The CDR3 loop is CASSLSVGTEQFF. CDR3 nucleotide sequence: TGTGCCAGCAGTTTATCGGTAGGGACTGAGCAGTTCTTC.

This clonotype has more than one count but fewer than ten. CDR3 in DNA: TGTGCCAGCAGCTTAGCCAGCAATGGCAATCAGCCCCAGCATTTT. Amino acid sequence: CASSLASNGNQPQHF. The chain joins TRBV7-2 to TRBJ1-5; no reliable D call. This CDR3 spans 15 amino acids. Germline V gene lookup returns CDR1 SGHTA and CDR2 FQGNSA. V dropped 0 bases and J dropped 2 bases, with 8 bases sitting between them.

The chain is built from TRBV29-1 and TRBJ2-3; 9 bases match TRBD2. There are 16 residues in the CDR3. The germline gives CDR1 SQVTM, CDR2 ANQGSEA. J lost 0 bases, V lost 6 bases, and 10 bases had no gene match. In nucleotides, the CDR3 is TGCAGCGTCAAAGGGGTGCGGGGGGGCAGCACAGATACGCAGTATTTT. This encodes CSVKGVRGGSTDTQYF.

CDR3 in amino acids: CASSLRDRGFNEQFF. In DNA form, the CDR3 reads TGTGCCAGCAGCTTGCGGGACAGGGGGTTCAATGAGCAGTTCTTC. The chain uses TRBV11-2 and TRBJ2-1; 11 bases are shared with TRBD1. Germline lookup yields CDR1 SGHAT and CDR2 FQNNGV. V gave up 3 bases and J gave up 6 bases; unmatched junction bases: 4. The CDR3 totals 15 residues.

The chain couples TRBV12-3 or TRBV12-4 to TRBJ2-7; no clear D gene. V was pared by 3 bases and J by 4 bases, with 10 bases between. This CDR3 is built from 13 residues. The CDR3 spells CASSFDVGYEQYV. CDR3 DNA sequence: TGTGCCAGCAGTTTTGATGTGGGTTACGAGCAGTACGTC.

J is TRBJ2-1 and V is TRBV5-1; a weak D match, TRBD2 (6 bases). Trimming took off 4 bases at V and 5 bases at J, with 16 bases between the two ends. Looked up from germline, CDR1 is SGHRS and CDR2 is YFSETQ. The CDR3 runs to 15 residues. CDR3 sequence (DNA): TGCGCCAGCAGCCTTTTGTTAGGGAGGAACAATGAGCAGTTCTTC. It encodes CASSLLLGRNNEQFF. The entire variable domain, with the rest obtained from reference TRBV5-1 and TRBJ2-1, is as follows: KAGVTQTPRYLIKTRGQQVTLSCSPISGHRSVSWYQQTPGQGLQFLFEYFSETQRNKGNFPGRFSGRQFSNSRSEMNVSTLELGDSALYLCASSLLLGRNNEQFFGPGTRLTVL.